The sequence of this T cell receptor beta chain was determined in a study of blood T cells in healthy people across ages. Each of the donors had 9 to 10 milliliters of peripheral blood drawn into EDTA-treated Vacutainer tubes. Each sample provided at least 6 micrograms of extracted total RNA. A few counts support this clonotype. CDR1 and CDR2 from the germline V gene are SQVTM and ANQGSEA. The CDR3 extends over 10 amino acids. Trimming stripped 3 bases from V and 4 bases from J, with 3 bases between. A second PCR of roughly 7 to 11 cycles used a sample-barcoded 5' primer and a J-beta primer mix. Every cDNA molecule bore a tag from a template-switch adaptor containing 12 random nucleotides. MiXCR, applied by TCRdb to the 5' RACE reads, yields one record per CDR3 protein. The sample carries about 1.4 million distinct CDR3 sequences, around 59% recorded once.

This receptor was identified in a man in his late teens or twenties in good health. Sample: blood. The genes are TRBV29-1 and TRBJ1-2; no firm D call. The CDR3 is CSVDVYGYTF. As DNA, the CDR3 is TGCAGCGTTGATGTCTATGGCTACACCTTC.